Detailed here is one T cell receptor (beta chain). Its antigen remains unidentified. No much larger clonotype is one base removed from it; base qualities were not supplied. The library was obtained by 5' RACE. The sequencer was an Illumina HiSeq 2500. A second 7 to 11 cycle PCR used a sample-barcoded 5' primer and a J-beta primer mix. A unique molecular identifier was introduced onto each TCR beta cDNA molecule by a template-switch 5' adaptor carrying 12 random nucleotides. Each sample yielded at least 2.5 million CDR3-containing paired-end reads. First-strand cDNA synthesis was performed from all RNA using the Mint cDNA synthesis kit, with priming by a TRBC-specific oligonucleotide. Following uracil-DNA glycosylase treatment, a first 18-cycle PCR with universal primers M1SS and BC2_uni_R was performed on all cDNA. Per the source publication's procedure: Each sample was normalized by randomly selecting 1 million high-quality reads, each carrying a distinct molecular identifier. Reads with shared molecular identifiers were discarded instead of being binned into consensus sequences. CDR3 identification, clonotype clustering and error correction used MiTCR with a Q25 quality threshold and the strictest error-elimination algorithm. A nonparametric unseen species model with Euler transformation was used to estimate a lower bound on total TCR beta diversity. The public sequencing data were trimmed at Q25 with fastp and processed into clonotypes with MiXCR by TCRdb, which kept only in-frame beta chains. Each entry is one CDR3 protein sequence, shown with its most common DNA and genes. V and J calls and clone size were set by TCRdb, not the authors. In all, the sample holds about 1,400,000 distinct CDR3 sequences, and about 40% of those were seen once. The biggest ten clones account for roughly 7.7% of the sample.

The germline V gene provides CDR1 SGHDN and CDR2 FVKESK. V is pruned by 6 bases and J by 7 bases, leaving 11 bases of the junction without a gene match. The CDR3 numbers 15 residues from cysteine through phenylalanine. Only CDR3 DNA remains: 45 bases, in frame from the first base. This entry comes from a study of blood T cells in healthy people across ages (dated by TCRdb to between 2015 and 2017). With respect to the entire study: In model experiments, template switching captured roughly one uniquely barcoded TCR beta cDNA molecule for every two T cells. The study measured age-related changes in TCR beta repertoire diversity using deep sequencing normalized with unique cDNA molecular identifiers. The donors were divided into four age groups: young (average approximately 17 years), middle-aged (approximately 39), aged (under 70) and long-lived (roughly 88). To avoid experimental bias, donors of different ages were distributed randomly across sequencing lanes. The study analyzed two additional independent replicas of 1 million unique cDNA reads from the same blood draw for two donors, one aged 18 to 30 and one aged 80 or older. The paper as a whole reports these results and caveats: Conclusive comparison of naive and antigen-experienced compartments was prevented by the profiling of bulk unsorted PBMCs. Estimates of total diversity based on one million sequenced T cells were regarded as lower bounds and as underestimates. Compared with the aged group, the long-lived group had more naive CD4+ T cells, fewer expanded clones and increased TCR diversity, a pattern suggesting age selection. Observed TCR beta diversity correlated strongly with the percentage of naive T cells measured by flow cytometry. Donor CMV infection status was unknown, potentially confounding age-related changes in expanded clonotypes. Observed TCR beta diversity per million T cells fell roughly linearly with age, and a significant reduction was already apparent by age about 38.

The approximately 40 donors, aged about 6 to 90 years, were systemically healthy Caucasian individuals from Russia. Each donor gave around 9 milliliters of peripheral blood, collected into EDTA-treated Vacutainer tubes. PBMCs were isolated by Ficoll-Paque density-gradient centrifugation, with at least 7 million obtained per sample. Total RNA, at least 5 micrograms per sample, was extracted from PBMCs with Trizol reagent. For every donor, flow cytometry on a PBMC aliquot measured the percentage of naive CD45RAhigh/CD27high T cells. Sequencing was done on a sample of blood. This sequence uses TRBV14 and TRBJ2-7; TRBD2 agrees with 11 junctional bases. This TCR was sampled from a young woman in good health. CDR3 region: CASSDTSGSFDEQYF. The sequenced DNA: TGTGCCAGCAGTGACACTAGCGGGAGTTTCGATGAGCAGTACTTC.